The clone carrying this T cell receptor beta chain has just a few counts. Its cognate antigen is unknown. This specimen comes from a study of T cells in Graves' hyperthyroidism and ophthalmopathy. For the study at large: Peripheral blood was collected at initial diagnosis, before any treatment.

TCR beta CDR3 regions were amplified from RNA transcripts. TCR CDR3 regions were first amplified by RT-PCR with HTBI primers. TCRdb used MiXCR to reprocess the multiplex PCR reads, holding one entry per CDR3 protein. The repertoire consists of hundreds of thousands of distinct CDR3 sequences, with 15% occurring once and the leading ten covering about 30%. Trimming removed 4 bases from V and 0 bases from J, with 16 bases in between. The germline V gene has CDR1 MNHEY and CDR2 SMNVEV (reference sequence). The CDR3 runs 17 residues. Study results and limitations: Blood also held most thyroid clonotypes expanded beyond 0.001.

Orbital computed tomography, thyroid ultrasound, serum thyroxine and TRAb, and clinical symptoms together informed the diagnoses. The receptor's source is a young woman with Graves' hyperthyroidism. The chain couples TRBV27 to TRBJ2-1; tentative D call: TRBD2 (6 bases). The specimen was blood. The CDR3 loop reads CASSSSLATSSYNEQFF. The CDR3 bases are TGTGCCAGCAGTTCCTCTCTAGCGACCAGCTCCTACAATGAGCAGTTCTTC.